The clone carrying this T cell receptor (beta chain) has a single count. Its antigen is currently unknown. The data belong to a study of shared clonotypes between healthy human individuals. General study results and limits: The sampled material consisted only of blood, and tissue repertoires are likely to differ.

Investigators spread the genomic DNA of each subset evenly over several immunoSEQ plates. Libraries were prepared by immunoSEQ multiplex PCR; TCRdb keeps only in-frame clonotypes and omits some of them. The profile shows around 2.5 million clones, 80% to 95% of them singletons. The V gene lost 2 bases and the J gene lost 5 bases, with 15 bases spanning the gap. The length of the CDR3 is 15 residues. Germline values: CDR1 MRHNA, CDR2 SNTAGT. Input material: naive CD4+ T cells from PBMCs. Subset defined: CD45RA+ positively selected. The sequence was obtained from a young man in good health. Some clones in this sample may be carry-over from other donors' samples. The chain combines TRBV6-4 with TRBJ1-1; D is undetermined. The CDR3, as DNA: TGTGCCAGCAGTGACAACTGGGGTGGGAAGACTGAAGCTTTCTTT. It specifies CASSDNWGGKTEAFF.